Detailed here is one T cell receptor beta chain. Its antigen specificity is not known. No per-base quality is available; no much larger clone lies one base away. This entry is derived from a study of T cell repertoires in cytomegalovirus infection (dated by TCRdb to between 2018 and 2020). Regarding the complete study: Alongside well-studied HLA-B-restricted epitopes, the peptide stimulations were aimed at recently identified HLA-C-restricted CMV epitopes, whose presentation resists viral immunomodulation. Donor HLA type was relevant to the analysis, as public TCR beta signatures indicated carriage of CMV infection together with the matching HLA type. Paper-wide results and their limitations: The ex vivo response was dominated by HLA-C-restricted CMV-specific TCR beta clonotypes, which also provided the single most frequent clonotype in two of eight donors. Carriers of CMV infection plus the relevant HLA type were discriminated by the cumulative frequency of public TCR beta family members in the study cohort and in an independent approximately 360-donor cohort.

Sample treatment or condition, as interpreted from the label and publication: in vitro stimulation with specific CMV peptide epitopes to enrich CMV-specific T cells. Spanning cysteine to phenylalanine, the CDR3 consists of 13 amino acids. Only the CDR3 part of the read is kept: 39 bases, read in frame from the first base. In the germline V gene, CDR1 corresponds to MDHEN and CDR2 to SYDVKM. Trimming removed 10 bases from V and 4 bases from J, leaving 14 bases between the germline ends. The sample was run on an Illumina HiSeq 1500. TCRdb trimmed public reads at Q25 via fastp, called clones via MiXCR and kept in-frame beta chains. Rows merge per CDR3 protein into single entries with the most common DNA and genes. For this sample there are 450,000 to 650,000 distinct CDR3 sequences; about 39% appear just once. Clones ranked in the top ten supply 48% of the sample.

The TCR originated in a human donor in good health (CMV status not recorded). Some clones in this sample may be carry-over from other donors' samples. The chain is encoded by TRBV28 joined to TRBJ1-5, and TRBD1 may be the D gene, going by 6 matching bases. Here the sequenced sample was cultured PBMCs, taken from culture after CMV antigen stimulation. Here is the DNA: TGTGCCACCACGGTAGGGGGAAATCAGCCCCAGCATTTT. Its translation is CATTVGGNQPQHF.